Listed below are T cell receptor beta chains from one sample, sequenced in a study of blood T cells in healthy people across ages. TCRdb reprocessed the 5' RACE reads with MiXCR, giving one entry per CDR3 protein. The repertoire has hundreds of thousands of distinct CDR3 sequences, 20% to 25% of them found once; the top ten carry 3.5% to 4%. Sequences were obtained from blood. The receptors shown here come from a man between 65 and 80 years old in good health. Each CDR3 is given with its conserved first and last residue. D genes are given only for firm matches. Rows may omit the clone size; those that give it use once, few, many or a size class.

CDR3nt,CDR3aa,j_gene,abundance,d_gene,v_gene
TGCGCCAGCAGTGACCGGTTACCGGGACTAGCGAACCAAGAGACCCAGTACTTC,CASSDRLPGLANQETQYF,TRBJ2-5,NA,TRBD2,TRBV10-1
TGTGCCAGCACAGTAGGGTTGGAGACCCAGTACTTC,CASTVGLETQYF,TRBJ2-5,few,NA,TRBV6-1
TGCGGATGCGGACGTTCAGTTAATGAAAAACTGTTTTTT,CGCGRSVNEKLFF,TRBJ1-4,few,NA,TRBV20-1
TGTGCCAGCAGTTACTCGCGGACTAGGGGGAAAGAGACCCAGTACTTC,CASSYSRTRGKETQYF,TRBJ2-5,few,NA,TRBV6-5
TGTGCCAGCAGTTTATTTGGGACAGGGCAGTTCTTC,CASSLFGTGQFF,TRBJ2-1,NA,TRBD1,TRBV28
TGTGCCAGCAGTTACGATGGGGGCAAGACCCAGTACTTC,CASSYDGGKTQYF,TRBJ2-5,many,NA,TRBV6-2/TRBV6-3
TGTGCCAGCAGTTCTCGGGGGGAGCTGTTTTTT,CASSSRGELFF,TRBJ2-2,NA,NA,TRBV6-5
TGTGCCAGCAGCTTAGTTCTAGCGGGAGTGTACGAGCAGTACTTC,CASSLVLAGVYEQYF,TRBJ2-7,many,TRBD2,TRBV7-8
TGCAGTGGTCTAGCAGAGACCCAGTACTTC,CSGLAETQYF,TRBJ2-5,once,NA,TRBV20-1
TGTGCCAGCTCACCACCGTCTGGAGAGACCCAGTACTTC,CASSPPSGETQYF,TRBJ2-5,NA,NA,TRBV18
TGTGCCAGCAGCTCGACACAGGGGCGTAGCTCCTACAATGAGCAGTTCTTC,CASSSTQGRSSYNEQFF,TRBJ2-1,NA,TRBD1,TRBV7-8
TGTGCCAGCAGCGCAGGAATAGCGAGGGACGGAGAGACCCAGTACTTC,CASSAGIARDGETQYF,TRBJ2-5,NA,NA,TRBV9
TGTGCCAGCAGCCAGGACAGGATTCAAGAGTCCCAGTACTTC,CASSQDRIQESQYF,TRBJ2-5,once,TRBD1,TRBV3-1
TGTGCCAGCAGCCCCCCACGGGGGAGCACAGATACGCAGTATTTT,CASSPPRGSTDTQYF,TRBJ2-3,NA,NA,TRBV21-1
TGCAGCGTTGAAGCAGGCCTCAACACTGAAGCTTTCTTT,CSVEAGLNTEAFF,TRBJ1-1,NA,NA,TRBV29-1
TGTGCCAGCAGCTCGTGGGGGTTATACAATGAGCAGTTCTTC,CASSSWGLYNEQFF,TRBJ2-1,NA,NA,TRBV12-3/TRBV12-4
TGCGCCAGCACGACTACCTTCCCAGATACGCAGTATTTT,CASTTTFPDTQYF,TRBJ2-3,few,NA,TRBV5-1
TGTGCCAGCAGCTTGATAGGAGGACGGGTCCGTTCCTACAATGAGCAGTTCTTC,CASSLIGGRVRSYNEQFF,TRBJ2-1,NA,NA,TRBV7-9
TGTGCCAGCAGCCAAGATACCCCGACTAGCGGGAGCACAGATACGCAGTATTTT,CASSQDTPTSGSTDTQYF,TRBJ2-3,NA,TRBD2,TRBV3-1
TGTGCCAGCAGCTCGGGACAGGGGGACTACGAGCAGTGCTTC,CASSSGQGDYEQCF,TRBJ2-7,NA,TRBD1,TRBV7-2
TGCAGTGCCAGGGAAGGGGGATTAGGGAACACCACATATTTT,CSAREGGLGNTTYF,TRBJ1-3,few,NA,TRBV20-1
TGCAGTGCTAGACCCCCGACAGGGGGTTCCTACAATGAGCAGTTCTTC,CSARPPTGGSYNEQFF,TRBJ2-1,few,TRBD1,TRBV20-1
TGTGCCAGCAGGCTGGCGGGGACTGGTGGCTACACCTTC,CASRLAGTGGYTF,TRBJ1-2,NA,NA,TRBV12-3/TRBV12-4
TGTGCCAGCAGTCGACTAGCGGGGACGGGGGAGCAGTTCTTC,CASSRLAGTGEQFF,TRBJ2-1,many,TRBD2,TRBV2
TGCAGTGCTAGCGGCGGCGGAAGCACAGATACGCAGTATTTT,CSASGGGSTDTQYF,TRBJ2-3,many,NA,TRBV20-1
TGCGCCAGCAGCCAAGATCCCGGGACAGGGGTCGAGCAGTACTTC,CASSQDPGTGVEQYF,TRBJ2-7,few,TRBD1,TRBV4-3
TGTGCCAGCAGCCCCCGAAGGGGGGAGTACTCCTACGAGCAGTACTTC,CASSPRRGEYSYEQYF,TRBJ2-7,NA,NA,TRBV3-1
TGCAGTGCTAGTACCCCACAGGGGCTAGCCAAAAACATTCAGTACTTC,CSASTPQGLAKNIQYF,TRBJ2-4,few,TRBD1,TRBV20-1
TGTGCCAGCAGTTTCGGGACAGCGAATGAAAAACTGTTTTTT,CASSFGTANEKLFF,TRBJ1-4,few,TRBD1,TRBV12-3/TRBV12-4
TGTGCCAGCAGCGTAGACAGGACTTATGGCTACACCTTC,CASSVDRTYGYTF,TRBJ1-2,NA,NA,TRBV9
TGTGCCACCAGCAGCAGGGATCGCAATCAGCCCCAGCATTTT,CATSSRDRNQPQHF,TRBJ1-5,few,NA,TRBV15
TGTGCCAGCAGTTACCCCCAGAGCCGACAAGAGACCCAGTACTTC,CASSYPQSRQETQYF,TRBJ2-5,few,NA,TRBV27
TGTGCCAGCAGTTTAATCCCGCAGGGGGCCACTGAAGCTTTCTTT,CASSLIPQGATEAFF,TRBJ1-1,few,TRBD1,TRBV12-3/TRBV12-4
TGTGCCAGCAGTACGAGACAGGGGACTGCCTACGAGCAGTACTTC,CASSTRQGTAYEQYF,TRBJ2-7,NA,TRBD1,TRBV27
TGCGCCAGCAGCCATGGAGGGGTGTTGGGCGAGACCCAGTACTTC,CASSHGGVLGETQYF,TRBJ2-5,few,NA,TRBV4-1
TGCAGCGTCCTCCAGAAAAACATTCAGTACTTC,CSVLQKNIQYF,TRBJ2-4,many,NA,TRBV29-1
TGCGCCGGCAGCTTGGTGGGGGATGTCAATGAGCAGTTCTTC,CAGSLVGDVNEQFF,TRBJ2-1,few,NA,TRBV5-1
TGTGCCTGGAGAGAGACAGCGTCCACTGAAGCTTTCTTT,CAWRETASTEAFF,TRBJ1-1,NA,NA,TRBV30
TGTGCCAGCAGCGTAGCGGCTAGCAATCAGCCCCAGCATTTT,CASSVAASNQPQHF,TRBJ1-5,NA,NA,TRBV7-9